The present T cell receptor beta chain was sequenced within a study of T cell repertoires in cytomegalovirus infection. Overall study context: Public signatures in TCR beta pointed to CMV infection and matching HLA type. Study observations and caveats: Pooled public TCR beta family frequency picked out CMV carriers with the relevant HLA. The ex vivo response showed dominance by HLA-C-restricted CMV-specific TCR beta clonotypes.

One entry per CDR3 protein results from TCRdb running MiXCR on the reads. This sample has approximately 500,000 distinct CDR3 sequences, with approximately 17% found just once. Many counts were recorded for this clonotype. Its antigen is undetermined. Sequenced sample: CD8+ T cells from PBMCs. The clonotype was recovered from a human donor in good health (CMV status not recorded). Some clones in this sample may be carry-over from other donors' samples.

CDR3 sequence: CATSRGTGRNTEAFF. CDR3 coding DNA: TGTGCCACCAGCCGGGGGACAGGGAGGAACACTGAAGCTTTCTTT. The V gene is TRBV15, the J gene TRBJ1-1, with 9 nucleotides matching TRBD1. V lost 5 bases, J lost 1 base, and 5 bases stayed unmatched. Germline V gene sequence: CDR1 LNHNV, CDR2 YYDKDF (reference sequence). The CDR3 covers 15 residues.